This passage covers 2 T cell receptor beta chains from one sample sequenced in a study of T cells in Graves' hyperthyroidism and ophthalmopathy. Amplified TCR beta CDR3 regions derived from RNA transcripts. The HTBI primer set served for first-round RT-PCR of the TCR CDR3. TCRdb processed the multiplex PCR reads anew with MiXCR; each CDR3 protein has one entry. The sample shows about 500,000 distinct CDR3 sequences, around 43% of them seen only once. What was sequenced was peripheral blood or thyroid tissue (not recorded which). These TCRs come from an adult woman with Graves' disease, either hyperthyroidism or ophthalmopathy (not recorded which).

This clonotype occurred once. The junction departs from germline at one end; a sequencing error may be responsible. This chain links TRBV10-3 with TRBJ2-7, with a possible D match to TRBD1 (6 bases). Germline V gene data show CDR1 as ENHRY and CDR2 as SYGVKD. The CDR3 totals 14 residues. Here the CDR3 DNA reads TGTGCCATCTCCGATGGGGGCGTCCCCTACGAACAGTACTTC. Translated: CAISDGGVPYEQYF.

The rearrangement uses TRBV10-3 and TRBJ2-7; perhaps TRBD1 as D (5 bases). Germline lookup yields CDR1 ENHRY and CDR2 SYGVKD. V lost 3 bases and J 2 bases, leaving 14 bases between the germline ends. The CDR3 is 15 residues long. Written as DNA, the CDR3 is TGTGCCATCAGTGACCCCGCGACAGCCCCCTACGAGCAGTACTTC. Amino acids: CAISDPATAPYEQYF.